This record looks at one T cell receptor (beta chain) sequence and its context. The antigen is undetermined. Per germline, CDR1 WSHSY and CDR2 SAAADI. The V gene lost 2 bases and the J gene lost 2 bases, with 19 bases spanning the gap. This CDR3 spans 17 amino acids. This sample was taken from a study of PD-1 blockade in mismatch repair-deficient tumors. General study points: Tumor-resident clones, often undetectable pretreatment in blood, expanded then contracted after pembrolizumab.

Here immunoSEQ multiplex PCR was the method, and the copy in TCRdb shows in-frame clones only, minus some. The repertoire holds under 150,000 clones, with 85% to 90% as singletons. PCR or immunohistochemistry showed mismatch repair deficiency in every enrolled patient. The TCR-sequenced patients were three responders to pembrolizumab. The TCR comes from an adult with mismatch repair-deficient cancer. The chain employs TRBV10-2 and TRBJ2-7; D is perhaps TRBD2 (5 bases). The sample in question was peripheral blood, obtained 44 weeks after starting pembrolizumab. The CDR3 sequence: CASSERFTAGPTYEQYF. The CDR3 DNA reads TGCGCCAGCAGTGAGCGTTTTACGGCGGGCCCTACCTACGAGCAGTACTTC.